This is a list of T cell receptor beta chains from one sample in a study of sequential checkpoint blockade in melanoma. The data were produced by immunoSEQ multiplex PCR, yet TCRdb's version contains in-frame clones alone and is incomplete. The profile covers around 3,500 clones, with around a sixth appearing a single time and roughly 15% taken by the ten largest. The sample consisted of tumor tissue (inferred from file names), taken from a patient given nivolumab and ipilimumab in sequence. All receptors come from a human donor with melanoma. Each CDR3 is given with its conserved first and last residue. Fields, in order: CDR3 protein, clone size, V gene, J gene. Clone size is given for some rows only: seen once, a few or many times, or a class if the clone is expanded.

CASSPRTSGAADTQYF	few	TRBV6-8	TRBJ2-3
CASSSLSSSGRTNEQFF	few	TRBV28	TRBJ2-1
CASLNGVAEGEKLFF	-	TRBV30	TRBJ1-4
CASSLEDRDNGYTF	many	TRBV11-3	TRBJ1-2
CASREQGGYEQYF	medium-sized	TRBV6-8	TRBJ2-7
CASSLSDFYGYTF	few	TRBV28	TRBJ1-2
CASSPGTVSYEQYF	few	TRBV11-3	TRBJ2-7
CASSVGNYNEQFF	few	TRBV9	TRBJ2-1
CASSRVTGAYSSYNEQFF	-	TRBV14	TRBJ2-1
CASSRTGGQPQHF	few	TRBV19	TRBJ1-5
CASSWDLTYEQYF	-	TRBV28	TRBJ2-7
CASSRGEGTRKTDTQYF	-	TRBV18	TRBJ2-3
CASSIPLLAGGREQFF	-	TRBV19	TRBJ2-1
CASSPPGQYKETQYF	medium-sized	TRBV11-3	TRBJ2-5
CASSIDSASGASSTDTQYF	-	TRBV19	TRBJ2-3
CASSLGTGAVQPQHF	many	TRBV11-3	TRBJ1-5
CASSLTGLGGYGYTF	many	TRBV11-3	TRBJ1-2
CASSPVGLNYGYTF	medium-sized	TRBV11-3	TRBJ1-2
CASSLATGSTDTQYF	many	TRBV11-3	TRBJ2-3
CASSFGGRYGEQYF	many	TRBV11-3	TRBJ2-7
CASSYSVGGNEKLFF	few	TRBV6-8	TRBJ1-4
CAGGTGGTDTQYF	-	TRBV19	TRBJ2-3
CASADDYGYTF	few	TRBV12-5	TRBJ1-2
CSPQGQGSYEQYF	-	TRBV29-1	TRBJ2-7
CASSFSLAGLSYEQYF	few	TRBV28	TRBJ2-7
CASSPRRPASGSLTDTQYF	few	TRBV18	TRBJ2-3
CASSIEPTRGTQYF	-	TRBV19	TRBJ2-7
CASIPRPGQGPLDYGYTF	-	TRBV19	TRBJ1-2
CATSREATGYGYTF	-	TRBV15	TRBJ1-2
CASSLSGTNTGELFF	many	TRBV9	TRBJ2-2
CASSLALTGSGNTIYF	many	TRBV11-3	TRBJ1-3
CASSYSIGREAFF	medium-sized	TRBV6-8	TRBJ1-1
CAVGSGANVLTF	-	TRBV30	TRBJ2-6
CASNRGTQPQHF	-	TRBV19	TRBJ1-5
CASNEGAAYSYEQYF	few	TRBV9	TRBJ2-7
CASKTGETGGYTF	large	TRBV6-8	TRBJ1-2
CASSLWTGSSNQPQHF	few	TRBV28	TRBJ1-5
CASSSHGYVGYTF	-	TRBV6-8	TRBJ1-2
CASSSYGTGRMNTEAFF	medium-sized	TRBV11-3	TRBJ1-1
CSVAPTGANVLTF	-	TRBV29-1	TRBJ2-6
CASSPLSGSIGEQYF	once	TRBV18	TRBJ2-7
CASSMSRGQPYEQYF	-	TRBV19	TRBJ2-7
CASLAGDHEQYF	medium-sized	TRBV6-8	TRBJ2-7
CASSQELPGLGIYEQYF	few	TRBV4-1	TRBJ2-7
CASSTQPGLPKETQYF	medium-sized	TRBV6-8	TRBJ2-5
CASSLGQNPIYEQYF	many	TRBV11-3	TRBJ2-7
CASSYPRVRGDEQYF	-	TRBV6-8	TRBJ2-7
CSVLKQGLAKNIQYF	once	TRBV29-1	TRBJ2-4
CASSLTTGHPGYTF	many	TRBV11-3	TRBJ1-2
CASSSLVGGDTQYF	many	TRBV11-3	TRBJ2-3
CASSFDGTGANVLTF	-	TRBV11-3	TRBJ2-6
CASSSMGSRSYNEQFF	-	TRBV6-8	TRBJ2-1
CASSPGAPWGTDTQYF	few	TRBV11-3	TRBJ2-3
CSVGVGKGNANTEAFF	-	TRBV29-1	TRBJ1-1
CATGQGSSYEQYF	-	TRBV10-2	TRBJ2-7
CASSYTDTGELFF	many	TRBV7-2	TRBJ2-2
CASSLHKTGAGNQPQHF	few	TRBV28	TRBJ1-5
CASSPTYGTSGGKTQYF	many	TRBV11-3	TRBJ2-5
CASSSPSGLGRAYEQYF	many	TRBV11-3	TRBJ2-7
CASTTANSNQPQHF	-	TRBV19	TRBJ1-5